The sequence of this TCR beta chain was determined in a study of response to subunit inactivated influenza vaccine (dated by TCRdb to between 2017 and 2018). A note on the overall study: To follow how T cells responded to a trivalent subunit inactivated influenza vaccine, the researchers relied on deep quantitative profiling of the T cell receptor repertoire.

Per the germline V gene, MNHEY is the CDR1 and SVGEGT is the CDR2. V drops 6 bases and J drops 6 bases, leaving 20 bases in between. The CDR3, from cysteine to phenylalanine, totals 15 residues. The CDR3 DNA has 45 bases and is translated from base 1. The library was prepared using RT-PCR. Sequencing was carried out with an Illumina HiSeq 2500. TCRdb reprocessing: public reads trimmed at Q25 with fastp, clones called with MiXCR, in-frame beta chains kept. Merged by CDR3 protein, the rows form single entries marked with the most common genes and DNA. The sample profile shows 400,000 to 650,000 distinct CDR3 sequences; about 7.2% of them were found once. Of the sample, under 15% falls within the top ten clones. Note on this clonotype: Its antigen is still unknown. Per-base qualities were not stored, and no clone one base away is much larger.

What the study reported, not specific to this receptor: According to the authors, only a limited number of new T cells may be recruited by each seasonal influenza vaccination.

The sequence is built from TRBV6-2 or TRBV6-3 and TRBJ1-1, with TRBD1 tentatively as D gene (5 bases match). Sequenced here: PBMCs from blood, sampled around 25 months after vaccination. The TCR sequence derives from a man aged 50 to 69 who received an inactivated influenza vaccine. Donor details come from another sample of the same person, matched by shared clones. The sequenced DNA is TGTGCCAGCAGGCAGGACATGGTTTCGGGGGCTGAAGCTTTCTTT. This encodes CASRQDMVSGAEAFF.